This T cell receptor (beta chain) derives from a study of identifying expanded T cells in peripheral blood (dated by TCRdb to the late 2010s). With respect to the entire study: Separate aliquots of the same genomic DNA pool were sequenced to produce technical replicates, and four replicates were compared in pairs. Points the paper makes about the study in general: Between technical replicates the binomial model flagged around 1.2 differentially abundant clones, whereas over roughly 2 weeks the binomial model flagged about 16.4 and over about four weeks approximately 20. The authors expected biological variance in healthy repertoires might increase further over much longer intervals such as months to years. In all healthy donors, the variance in clone template counts between samples taken two to three weeks apart rose significantly as total template count increased. Both the number of clones called differentially abundant and the false-positive rate were significantly reduced by the beta-binomial model across all healthy-donor time intervals.

No immune events, such as infections, were documented for the healthy donors during the collection period. Healthy-donor blood repertoires served as a training cohort to calibrate time-dependent variance in a beta-binomial model of T-cell clone differential abundance. The training cohort comprised ten or so healthy donors, 3 female and 7 male. An age range of roughly 29 to 64 years, with an average of approximately 43 years, was recorded for the donors. Whole blood was collected from each healthy donor at three time points spaced two weeks apart and obtained from a commercial supplier. Genomic DNA was extracted from unsorted whole blood for immunosequencing. The CDR3 goes from the cysteine to the phenylalanine over 14 residues. Only the CDR3 part of the read is kept: 42 bases, read in frame from the first base. The germline V gene encodes CDR1 ENHRY and CDR2 SYGVKD. Trimming leaves V shorter by 3 bases and J shorter by 8 bases, with the junction holding 8 bases beyond the gene matches.

The immunoSEQ Assay, which relies on bias-controlled multiplex PCR amplification of genomic DNA, was used to profile TCRbeta CDR3 regions. Per the original workflow: The absolute abundance of each unique TCRbeta CDR3 region was quantified after sequences were collapsed and filtered. Differential abundance was tested with a binomial (Fisher-equivalent) model and with a beta-binomial model adding time-dependent variance fitted from healthy donors. Clones with fewer than 5 combined templates were excluded, and clones with Benjamini-Hochberg FDR below 0.01 were called differentially abundant. Using the form v = (b*log(k)+a)^2, the beta-binomial variance was modeled as a function of the total template count across the two samples. Held by TCRdb, this immuneACCESS table contains in-frame sequences only and omits some clones. Under half of the omission traces to an unresolved V gene where checked; the cause of the rest is unknown. The DNA was the basis for D and trimming; V, J and clone size are from that table. The sample yields 100,000 to 150,000 clones; about four fifths were counted once. The ten largest clones capture around 3.3% of the sample.

Worth noting for this clone: Its antigen is unknown. The input lacks base qualities; no much larger clone sits a single base away.

The receptor's source is a person aged 18 to 70 in good health. The rearranged segments are TRBV10-3 and TRBJ1-2, and 8 junctional nucleotides match TRBD1. Sequenced input: blood. The CDR3 protein sequence reads: CAISESGGAEGYTF. At the DNA level, the sequence is TGTGCCATCAGTGAATCAGGGGGCGCAGAAGGCTACACCTTC.